What follows are 27 T cell receptor beta chains derived from one specimen sequenced in a study of shared clonotypes between healthy human individuals (dated by TCRdb to 2018 to 2021). Libraries were constructed by the immunoSEQ multiplex PCR assay. TCRdb's version of the immuneACCESS table is confined to in-frame rearrangements and falls short of the full clone set. An unresolved V gene accounts for under half of the shortfall where checked; the remainder is of unknown origin. Here the sample has approximately 1.5 million clones; about 98.5% occur a single time. 0.36% of the sample is taken by the ten largest. What was sequenced was naive CD4+ T cells sorted from blood. The cell subset or site label for this specimen denotes: CD45RA+ positively selected. These receptors came from a man aged 25 to 45 in good health.

The chain joins TRBV28 to TRBJ2-2; TRBD1 or TRBD2 may be the D gene (5 bases each). V was shortened by 3 bases and J by 8 bases, with 19 bases between the two germline ends. This CDR3 is 16 amino acids long. Germline lookup yields CDR1 MDHEN and CDR2 SYDVKM. The CDR3 sequence: CASSLGTLNRVGELFF. The CDR3 DNA is TGTGCCAGCAGTTTGGGGACCCTAAATCGGGTTGGGGAGCTGTTTTTT. Complete variable domain (other parts from reference TRBV28 and TRBJ2-2): DVKVTQSSRYLVKRTGEKVFLECVQDMDHENMFWYRQDPGLGLRLIYFSYDVKMKEKGDIPEGYSVSREKKERFSLILESASTNQTSMYLCASSLGTLNRVGELFFGEGSRLTVL.

V usage is TRBV7-9 and J usage is TRBJ2-7, with 12 bases identical to TRBD2. Germline values: CDR1 SEHNR, CDR2 FQNEAQ (reference sequence). Trimming took 1 base from V and 7 from J; bases not matched to a gene: 11. The CDR3 covers 17 residues. The CDR3 region has the DNA TGTGCCAGCAGCTTAGGGGGACTAGCGGGCGACCCATGGGAGCAGTACTTC. Protein: CASSLGGLAGDPWEQYF.

J is TRBJ2-2 and V is TRBV5-1; 8 bases align to TRBD2. The CDR3 is 15 residues long. Looked up from germline, CDR1 is SGHRS and CDR2 is YFSETQ. Trimming removed 2 bases from V and 5 bases from J; junction bases left unmatched: 5. The CDR3 reads CASSFLAGGTGELFF. Here the CDR3 DNA reads TGCGCCAGCAGCTTTCTGGCGGGAGGTACCGGGGAGCTGTTTTTT. The full variable domain, rest sourced from reference TRBV5-1 and TRBJ2-2, is KAGVTQTPRYLIKTRGQQVTLSCSPISGHRSVSWYQQTPGQGLQFLFEYFSETQRNKGNFPGRFSGRQFSNSRSEMNVSTLELGDSALYLCASSFLAGGTGELFFGEGSRLTVL.

The chain employs TRBV6-5 and TRBJ1-1; D ambiguous. This CDR3 has 14 amino acids. V shed 4 bases and J shed 10 bases, with 19 bases lying between them. Germline V lookup: CDR1 MNHEY, CDR2 SVGAGI. In nucleotides, the CDR3 is TGTGCCAGCAGTTTTCGAGTGGGCGGCAGAGTAGCTTTCTTT. It yields the protein CASSFRVGGRVAFF.

V gene TRBV2 combines with J gene TRBJ1-4; a weak D match, TRBD1 (5 bases). CDR3 length equals 15 residues. CDR1 and CDR2 (germline): SNHLY, FYNNEI. V lost 6 bases to trimming and J lost 2 bases, with 13 bases between them. CDR3 sequence (DNA): TGTGCCAGCAGACGGCAGGGCGCGACTAATGAAAAACTGTTTTTT. Its protein is CASRRQGATNEKLFF.

CDR3 in DNA: TGTGCCATCGGGGACAGGGGGGGCACTGAAGCTTTCTTT. It translates to CAIGDRGGTEAFF. The rearrangement joins TRBV6-1 to TRBJ1-1; 11 bases map to TRBD1. Germline CDR1 MNHNS, CDR2 SASEGT. V lost 10 bases to trimming and J lost 4 bases; unmatched junction nucleotides: 5. The CDR3 has 13 amino acids.

CDR3 sequence (DNA): TGCGCCAGCAGCCTCCAGGACCGGAAAAGCAATGAGCAGTTCTTC. This gives the protein CASSLQDRKSNEQFF. The V gene is TRBV5-1, the J gene TRBJ2-1, with no clear D. With 4 bases removed from V and 6 bases from J, the gap between germline ends came to 17 bases. The CDR3 sequence is 15 residues long. Per the germline V gene, CDR1 is SGHRS and CDR2 is YFSETQ.

This rearrangement joins TRBV7-9 to TRBJ2-1; 7 bases agree with TRBD2. The germline gives CDR1 SEHNR, CDR2 FQNEAQ (reference sequence). J lost 1 base, V lost 5 bases, and 5 bases had no gene match. The length of the CDR3 is 15 residues. The CDR3 loop reads CASSHLAASYNEQFF. The CDR3 coding sequence is TGTGCCAGCAGCCATCTAGCGGCTTCCTACAATGAGCAGTTCTTC.

The chain has TRBV19 and TRBJ1-5; TRBD1 matches 10 bases. CDR3 size: 14 residues. Germline lookup yields CDR1 LNHDA and CDR2 SQIVND (reference sequence). Unmatched junction bases numbered 6, after V lost 6 bases and J lost 7 bases. The CDR3 DNA follows: TGTGCCAGTAGCAGACAGGGGGCAAACCAGCCCCAGCATTTT. Its translation: CASSRQGANQPQHF.

The CDR3 DNA follows: TGTGCCAGCAGCCCCCGCAATAGCGGGAGTATTGGGACCGGGGAGCTGTTTTTT. Translating gives CASSPRNSGSIGTGELFF. V usage is TRBV7-9 and J usage is TRBJ2-2, with TRBD2 identical over 9 bases. After removal of 5 bases from V and 5 bases from J, the junction contained 15 bases not matched to a gene. CDR1 is SEHNR, CDR2 FQNEAQ, per germline (reference sequence). The CDR3 consists of 18 residues.

The chain employs TRBV10-3 and TRBJ1-2; D gene uncertain. CDR3 length: 13 amino acids. Trimming cost V 1 base and J 0 bases, with 3 bases left between them. The V gene's germline CDR1 is ENHRY and CDR2 SYGVKD. In nucleotides, the CDR3 is TGTGCCATCAGTGAGTTCGCTAACTATGGCTACACCTTC. This encodes CAISEFANYGYTF.

V and J are TRBV18 and TRBJ1-2; D is unresolved. CDR1 and CDR2 (germline): KGHSH, LQKENI. Trimming shortened V by 6 bases and J by 3 bases, and 14 bases separated the two germline ends. There are 14 residues in the CDR3. The CDR3 region is CASSTGGSDYGYTF. The CDR3 DNA reads TGTGCCAGCTCCACCGGCGGGTCCGACTATGGCTACACCTTC.

The genes are TRBV4-1 and TRBJ2-4, with a tentative D call TRBD1 (5 bases). This CDR3 contains 15 residues. V shed 0 bases and J shed 2 bases, with 8 bases lying between them. CDR1 is MGHRA and CDR2 is YSYEKL in the germline V gene. This CDR3 is CASSQDPGTKNIQYF. As DNA, the CDR3 is TGCGCCAGCAGCCAAGATCCAGGGACCAAAAACATTCAGTACTTC.

The chain joins TRBV27 to TRBJ2-7, with 9 bases matching TRBD2. Looked up from germline, CDR1 is MNHEY and CDR2 is SMNVEV (reference sequence). Losses at the gene ends were 7 bases for V and 5 bases for J; bases not matched to a gene: 12. The CDR3 has 15 amino acids. As DNA, the CDR3 is TGTGCCAGCACCTTTTCGCTAGCGGGAAGACACGAGCAGTACTTC. Translating gives CASTFSLAGRHEQYF.

J is TRBJ1-5 and V is TRBV5-3; D ambiguous. TRBV5-3 is an ORF; its function is uncertain. The ends were cut back, 7 bases at V and 6 bases at J, with 11 bases in the middle. The CDR3 is made up of 12 amino acids. The CDR3 nucleotides are TGTGCCAGACTAGCCAGATGTCAGCCCCAGCATTTT. Translating it yields CARLARCQPQHF.

The V and J genes are TRBV7-8 and TRBJ1-2; D not resolved. Trimming pared 0 bases from V and 2 bases from J, leaving 10 bases between. The CDR3 sequence is 15 residues long. Germline V lookup: CDR1 SGHVS, CDR2 FQNEAQ. The CDR3, as DNA: TGTGCCAGCAGCTTAGCTCTCAATCTCAACTATGGCTACACCTTC. It is translated as CASSLALNLNYGYTF.

The V and J genes are TRBV5-4 and TRBJ2-2; D gene uncertain. V lost 4 bases, J lost 6 bases, and 19 bases lay in between. CDR3 size: 16 residues. The germline CDR1 and CDR2 sequences are SGHNT and YYREEE (reference sequence). CDR3 in DNA: TGTGCCAGCAGCACCAGAAATTCCCCGGTAGCCGGGGAGCTGTTTTTT. Translating it yields CASSTRNSPVAGELFF.

The chain has TRBV30 and TRBJ2-7; unclear D gene. Germline values: CDR1 GTSNPN, CDR2 SVGIG (reference sequence). V lost 1 base to trimming and J lost 0 bases, with 13 bases between them. The CDR3 runs to 15 residues. CDR3 DNA: TGTGCCTGGAGTGGGCTCTGGCCCTTCTCCTACGAGCAGTACTTC. This codes for CAWSGLWPFSYEQYF. Together with reference TRBV30 and TRBJ2-7, the CDR3 gives the full variable domain: SQTIHQWPATLVQPVGSPLSLECTVEGTSNPNLYWYRQAAGRGLQLLFYSVGIGQISSEVPQNLSASRPQDRQFILSSKKLLLSDSGFYLCAWSGLWPFSYEQYFGPGTRLTVT.

The chain links TRBV2 to TRBJ1-5, with 7 bases fitting TRBD1. Germline assignment: CDR1 SNHLY and CDR2 FYNNEI. The CDR3 loop spans 14 amino acids. J was trimmed by 4 bases and V by 4 bases; bases with no gene match: 4. The CDR3 here is CASSGTGNNQPQHF. The CDR3 region has the DNA TGTGCCAGCAGTGGGACAGGTAATAATCAGCCCCAGCATTTT.

Points on this clone: Other DNA sequences of this sample code for an identical CDR3. The chain recombines TRBV2 with TRBJ2-7; D might be TRBD1 (6 bases). Between the trimmed V and J ends, which lost 6 bases and 2 bases, there was a span of 8 bases. Germline V CDR1 and CDR2: SNHLY, FYNNEI. The CDR3 is 12 amino acids. CDR3: CASSRDTYEQYF. CDR3 nucleotides: TGTGCCAGCAGCCGGGACACCTACGAGCAGTACTTC.

The CDR3 loop reads CASSVAMGQGFHEQYF. The DNA for the CDR3 is TGTGCCAGCAGCGTAGCTATGGGACAGGGATTCCACGAGCAGTACTTC. The rearrangement links TRBV9 to TRBJ2-7, with 9 bases matching TRBD1. The CDR3 is 16 amino acids. Germline-derived CDR1 and CDR2 are SGDLS and YYNGEE. Unmatched junction bases numbered 9, after V lost 0 bases and J lost 5 bases.

V usage is TRBV6-1 and J usage is TRBJ1-5; TRBD1 might be the D (5 bases). CDR3 length: 16 amino acids. V dropped 0 bases and J dropped 3 bases, with 12 bases sitting between them. Germline V CDR1 and CDR2: MNHNS, SASEGT. DNA for the CDR3: TGTGCCAGCAGTGAAGCGTGGGGGTTTGCCAATCAGCCCCAGCATTTT. This sequence encodes CASSEAWGFANQPQHF.

This clone has only one observation. The CDR3 region is CASSPLNKDSDEQFF. In DNA form, the CDR3 reads TGTGCCAGCTCACCGCTAAACAAGGACAGCGATGAGCAGTTCTTC. The chain uses TRBV18 and TRBJ2-1; the D gene is possibly TRBD1 (6 bases). The CDR3 contains 15 residues. V was shortened by 3 bases and J by 8 bases, with 17 bases between the two germline ends. Germline loops: CDR1 KGHSH, CDR2 LQKENI.

The chain joins TRBV11-2 to TRBJ2-1; 8 bases are a match to TRBD2. The CDR3 is 15 residues long. V dropped 5 bases and J dropped 6; count of bases not matched to a gene: 9. Germline CDR1 SGHAT, CDR2 FQNNGV. DNA for the CDR3: TGTGCCAGCAGCCTGGGACTAGGGGGACGCAATGAGCAGTTCTTC. Translating gives CASSLGLGGRNEQFF.

This chain uses TRBV18 with TRBJ2-5; maybe TRBD2 (6 bases). CDR1 is KGHSH, CDR2 LQKENI, per germline. There are 14 residues in the CDR3. V lost 4 bases and J lost 4, with 13 bases in between. The CDR3 spells CASSQVRGSETQYF. The DNA of the CDR3 is TGTGCCAGCTCACAGGTCCGGGGGTCAGAGACCCAGTACTTC.

V gene TRBV5-1 combines with J gene TRBJ2-2; D ambiguous. The germline V gene has CDR1 SGHRS and CDR2 YFSETQ. Trimming shortened V by 0 bases and J by 1 base, and 4 bases separated the two germline ends. This CDR3 is built from 14 residues. The CDR3 DNA follows: TGCGCCAGCAGCTTGGGCATGAACACCGGGGAGCTGTTTTTT. Its protein product is CASSLGMNTGELFF.

The CDR3 sequence: CASSTGMSSGNTIYF. CDR3 bases: TGTGCCAGCTCAACGGGGATGAGCTCTGGAAACACCATATATTTT. This chain uses TRBV18 with TRBJ1-3; unclear D gene. With 5 bases removed from V and 0 bases from J, the gap between germline ends came to 11 bases. The CDR3 is made up of 15 amino acids. Germline V gene sequence: CDR1 KGHSH, CDR2 LQKENI.